Listed below are T cell receptor beta chains from one sample, sequenced in a study of vaccination and CD4 T cells after COVID-19. Using its own MiXCR run on the PCR reads, TCRdb lists one record per CDR3 protein. This table has fewer than 7,000 distinct CDR3 sequences, approximately 31% appearing once. No antigen has been assigned to these receptors. Sequencing input: CD4+ T cells from blood, cultured in vitro. The receptors originated from a human donor in good health. CDR3s include the opening cysteine and the closing phenylalanine or tryptophan. Fields, in order: V gene, clone size, J gene, D gene, CDR3 protein, CDR3 DNA. D genes are given only for firm matches. Rows may omit the clone size; those that give it use once, few, many or a size class.

TRBV5-8	few	TRBJ2-1	TRBD2	CAGERGRDNEQFF	TGTGCCGGAGAGCGGGGCAGAGATAATGAGCAGTTCTTC
TRBV7-9	NA	TRBJ2-1	TRBD1	CASSPDRVYNEQFF	TGTGCCAGCAGCCCGGACAGGGTCTACAATGAGCAGTTCTTC
TRBV20-1	NA	TRBJ2-7	NA	CSARGNGHEEQYF	TGCAGTGCTAGAGGTAACGGCCATGAGGAGCAGTACTTC
TRBV6-2/TRBV6-3	few	TRBJ1-1	TRBD1	CASSYSTGQNTEAFF	TGTGCCAGCAGTTACTCGACAGGGCAGAACACTGAAGCTTTCTTT
TRBV5-4	NA	TRBJ1-1	NA	CASSFQGGRYTEAFF	TGTGCCAGCAGCTTCCAGGGTGGTAGGTACACTGAAGCTTTCTTT
TRBV20-1	few	TRBJ1-1	NA	CSARGGNTEAFF	TGCAGTGCTAGGGGTGGGAACACTGAAGCTTTCTTT
TRBV6-1	NA	TRBJ1-1	TRBD1	CASRMGQGNTEAFF	TGTGCCAGCCGGATGGGACAGGGTAACACTGAAGCTTTCTTT
TRBV28	few	TRBJ1-1	TRBD1	CASSSRTGTGAPLAFF	TGTGCCAGCAGTTCGCGTACCGGGACAGGGGCTCCCTTGGCTTTCTTT
TRBV7-9	NA	TRBJ1-1	NA	CASSSQDSLDTEAFF	TGTGCCAGCAGCTCCCAGGACAGTCTGGATACTGAAGCTTTCTTT
TRBV2	NA	TRBJ2-5	NA	CASKWTGESETQYF	TGTGCCAGCAAGTGGACTGGAGAGAGTGAGACCCAGTACTTC
TRBV11-3	NA	TRBJ2-7	TRBD1	CASRTGGYEQYF	TGTGCCAGCAGGACAGGGGGCTACGAGCAGTACTTC
TRBV27	NA	TRBJ2-1	NA	CASRSLGDKYDEQFF	TGTGCCAGCAGGTCCCTGGGGGACAAGTACGATGAGCAGTTCTTC
TRBV6-2/TRBV6-3	NA	TRBJ2-1	TRBD2	CAITSGRLNEQFF	TGTGCCATCACTAGCGGGAGGTTAAATGAGCAGTTCTTC
TRBV7-6	medium-sized	TRBJ1-2	TRBD1	CASSLAGRGRGGYTF	TGTGCCAGCAGCTTAGCTGGCAGGGGGCGAGGGGGCTACACCTTC
TRBV7-3	few	TRBJ1-1	TRBD1	CASSKDRRGTEAFF	TGTGCCAGCAGCAAGGACAGGCGGGGCACTGAAGCTTTCTTT
TRBV5-4	NA	TRBJ1-1	NA	CASSLSAEMNTEAFF	TGTGCCAGCAGCTTGTCGGCAGAAATGAACACTGAAGCTTTCTTT
TRBV2	NA	TRBJ2-7	NA	CASSAPLEGYEQYF	TGTGCCAGCAGTGCCCCCCTAGAAGGCTACGAGCAGTACTTC
TRBV20-1	medium-sized	TRBJ1-5	TRBD1	CSARVRGHPSNQPQHF	TGCAGTGCTAGAGTGAGGGGGCACCCTAGCAATCAGCCCCAGCATTTT
TRBV29-1	NA	TRBJ2-7	TRBD2	CSVEFPTSGPTYEQYF	TGCAGCGTTGAATTCCCGACTAGCGGACCCACCTACGAGCAGTACTTC
TRBV15	NA	TRBJ2-1	TRBD2	CATSRFGTSGMGNEQFF	TGTGCCACCAGCAGATTCGGGACTAGCGGGATGGGGAATGAGCAGTTCTTC
TRBV7-9	NA	TRBJ2-7	TRBD2	CASSLGTTYEQYF	TGTGCCAGCAGCTTGGGGACTACGTACGAGCAGTACTTC
TRBV19	once	TRBJ2-1	NA	CASSMEGGSYNEQFF	TGTGCCAGTAGTATGGAGGGGGGCTCCTACAATGAGCAGTTCTTC
TRBV27	few	TRBJ1-2	TRBD1	CASSSTQGAIWDYGYTF	TGTGCCAGCAGTTCGACACAGGGGGCTATTTGGGACTATGGCTACACCTTC
TRBV20-1	NA	TRBJ2-1	NA	CSARVWDHYNEQFF	TGCAGTGCTAGAGTTTGGGACCATTACAATGAGCAGTTCTTC
TRBV10-3	few	TRBJ2-5	TRBD2	CAISESTGGGQETQYF	TGTGCCATCAGTGAGTCGACGGGGGGTGGACAAGAGACCCAGTACTTC
TRBV28	NA	TRBJ2-1	TRBD1	CASNILGTGGQGSYNEQFF	TGTGCCAGCAACATACTGGGAACAGGGGGCCAGGGCTCCTACAATGAGCAGTTCTTC
TRBV7-2	few	TRBJ2-7	TRBD2	CASSLGPSGYEQYF	TGTGCCAGCAGCTTAGGTCCTAGCGGTTACGAGCAGTACTTC
TRBV7-2	few	TRBJ1-6	TRBD1	CASSPGTGVRAPLHF	TGTGCCAGCAGCCCCGGGACAGGGGTTAGGGCACCCCTCCACTTT
TRBV7-3	NA	TRBJ1-6	NA	CASSLTSQGLHSPLHF	TGTGCCAGCAGCTTAACGAGTCAGGGGTTACATTCACCCCTCCACTTT
TRBV11-2	few	TRBJ1-2	TRBD1	CASSPGQGYGYTF	TGTGCCAGCAGCCCTGGACAGGGTTATGGCTACACCTTC
TRBV20-1	few	TRBJ2-5	NA	CSANVAVQETQYF	TGCAGTGCTAACGTAGCGGTCCAAGAGACCCAGTACTTC
TRBV19	NA	TRBJ1-1	NA	CASSRQNTEAFF	TGTGCCAGTAGTAGACAGAACACTGAAGCTTTCTTT
TRBV20-1	NA	TRBJ1-5	TRBD1	CSARDLTGGSAQPQHF	TGCAGTGCTAGAGACTTAACAGGGGGCTCGGCTCAGCCCCAGCATTTT
TRBV5-4	NA	TRBJ2-5	TRBD2	CASSPRIAGAGETQYF	TGTGCCAGCAGCCCCCGTATAGCGGGAGCCGGAGAGACCCAGTACTTC
TRBV15	few	TRBJ2-7	NA	CATSRDPVAAIYEQYF	TGTGCCACCAGCAGAGACCCCGTCGCGGCGATCTACGAGCAGTACTTC
TRBV19	few	TRBJ1-2	NA	CASSIEPGRGYGYTF	TGTGCCAGTAGTATAGAGCCGGGACGGGGCTATGGCTACACCTTC
TRBV6-2/TRBV6-3	NA	TRBJ2-1	TRBD2	CASSSGGSPLNEQFF	TGTGCCAGCAGTTCCGGCGGGAGTCCCCTCAATGAGCAGTTCTTC
TRBV20-1	medium-sized	TRBJ2-4	TRBD2	CSALAVVENIQYF	TGCAGTGCGCTAGCGGTGGTCGAAAACATTCAGTACTTC
TRBV4-1	NA	TRBJ2-7	TRBD2	CASSPRGLAGGGLRRGEQYF	TGCGCCAGCAGCCCGCGCGGACTAGCGGGAGGGGGGCTCCGAAGGGGGGAGCAGTACTTC
TRBV7-2	NA	TRBJ2-5	NA	CASSPAPRETQYF	TGTGCCAGCAGCCCGGCGCCCCGAGAGACCCAGTACTTC
TRBV11-2	few	TRBJ2-7	TRBD2	CASSALAGRRYEQYF	TGTGCCAGCAGCGCACTAGCGGGGAGACGGTACGAGCAGTACTTC
TRBV5-4	NA	TRBJ2-2	TRBD1	CASSWGTGGNTGELFF	TGTGCCAGCAGCTGGGGGACAGGGGGGAACACCGGGGAGCTGTTTTTT
TRBV7-6	NA	TRBJ2-3	TRBD2	CASSLLAGGLGTDTQYF	TGTGCCAGCAGCCTACTAGCGGGAGGTCTTGGCACAGATACGCAGTATTTT
TRBV20-1	NA	TRBJ2-7	NA	CSAREGPLQVIPYEQYF	TGCAGTGCTAGAGAGGGTCCACTCCAGGTTATCCCCTACGAGCAGTACTTC
TRBV6-1	few	TRBJ2-6	NA	CASSEGGGGANVLTF	TGTGCCAGCAGTGAAGGGGGTGGTGGGGCCAACGTCCTGACTTTC
TRBV20-1	NA	TRBJ1-5	NA	CSAKGPGRSNQPQHF	TGCAGTGCCAAGGGCCCAGGGAGAAGCAATCAGCCCCAGCATTTT
TRBV18	NA	TRBJ1-6	NA	CASSVTGTSYNSPLHF	TGTGCCAGCTCAGTCACAGGGACCTCCTATAATTCACCCCTCCACTTT
TRBV6-5	NA	TRBJ2-7	NA	CASSYGISWGTSSYEQYF	TGTGCCAGCAGTTACGGGATTTCCTGGGGTACGAGCTCCTACGAGCAGTACTTC
TRBV6-2/TRBV6-3	once	TRBJ1-5	TRBD1	CASRPGTGESQPQHF	TGTGCCAGCAGACCAGGGACAGGGGAAAGTCAGCCCCAGCATTTT
TRBV15	few	TRBJ2-3	NA	CATSRDLYTTDTQYF	TGTGCCACCAGCAGAGATCTGTACACTACAGATACGCAGTATTTT
TRBV6-1	few	TRBJ2-7	NA	CASSNRHQSSYEQYF	TGTGCCAGCAGTAACAGGCATCAGAGCTCCTACGAGCAGTACTTC
TRBV5-1	NA	TRBJ2-7	NA	CASSLGTDYPEQYF	TGCGCCAGCAGCTTGGGGACAGACTACCCCGAGCAGTACTTC
TRBV2	few	TRBJ1-5	NA	CASSERPEFNQPQHF	TGTGCCAGCAGTGAGAGGCCGGAGTTCAATCAGCCCCAGCATTTT
TRBV7-9	few	TRBJ2-7	NA	CASSLEEGVEQYF	TGTGCCAGCAGCTTAGAGGAGGGGGTGGAGCAGTACTTC
TRBV19	few	TRBJ1-2	NA	CASRGGQPNYGYTF	TGTGCCAGTAGGGGAGGACAGCCAAACTATGGCTACACCTTC
TRBV7-2	NA	TRBJ2-2	NA	CASSLAVGRELFF	TGTGCCAGCAGCTTAGCGGTGGGCCGGGAGCTGTTTTTT
TRBV7-9	NA	TRBJ2-1	NA	CASTQQFF	TGTGCCAGCACCCAGCAGTTCTTC
TRBV7-9	few	TRBJ2-5	NA	CASSLGQGHGQETQYF	TGTGCCAGCAGCTTGGGGCAGGGGCATGGCCAAGAGACCCAGTACTTC
TRBV27	few	TRBJ1-2	NA	CASSLNPSDSYTF	TGTGCCAGCAGTTTAAACCCTTCGGACAGCTACACCTTC
TRBV7-2	NA	TRBJ2-1	TRBD2	CASSLKPLAGGNFRSYNEQFF	TGTGCCAGCAGCTTAAAGCCTCTAGCGGGAGGGAATTTCCGCTCCTACAATGAGCAGTTCTTC